This T cell receptor (beta chain) was found in a study of response to subunit inactivated influenza vaccine. General study findings and limits: The authors offered the suggestion that each seasonal influenza vaccination recruits few new T cells.

CDR3 length: 13 amino acids. CDR1 is DFQATT and CDR2 is SNEGSKA in the germline V gene (reference sequence). V lost 3 bases and J 3 bases, leaving 9 bases between the germline ends. Turning to this clonotype: Its cognate antigen is unknown.

Via MiXCR, TCRdb re-called the RT-PCR reads, giving one row per CDR3 protein. The profile covers more than 150,000 distinct CDR3 sequences, with about 10% appearing a single time and roughly 36% taken by the ten largest. The chain uses TRBV20-1 and TRBJ2-1, with D perhaps assigned TRBD1 or TRBD2 (5 bases each). The starting material was CD8+ T cells sorted from PBMCs, obtained less than 30 months after vaccination. The origin of this receptor is a man aged 45 to 70 who received an inactivated influenza vaccine. CDR3 residues: CSARRGNYNEQFF. CDR3 coding DNA: TGCAGTGCTAGGAGGGGCAACTACAATGAGCAGTTCTTC.